The rows below give T cell receptor beta chains drawn from one sample of a study of vaccination and CD4 T cells after COVID-19. These receptors lack a known antigen. TCRdb called the PCR reads again in MiXCR, with one record for every CDR3 protein. The sample records about 12,000 distinct CDR3 sequences, around 49% being singletons. The source material was CD4+ T cells from blood, cultured in vitro. The receptors here all came from a human donor who had recovered from COVID-19. Both conserved end residues are part of each CDR3. The order of the fields is V gene, J gene, D gene, clone size, CDR3 length, CDR3 DNA, CDR3 protein. The D gene is left open where the match is weak. Rows may omit the clone size; those that give it use once, few, many or a size class.

TRBV12-3/TRBV12-4,TRBJ2-5,-,once,14,TGTGCCAGCAGTTCCGGGGGTGTCCAAGAGACCCAGTACTTC,CASSSGGVQETQYF
TRBV9,TRBJ1-6,TRBD1,once,21,TGTGCCAGCAGCGGTTCAGAGGTTATTAAGGAGTCGGACAGGGGGAATTCACCCCTCCACTTT,CASSGSEVIKESDRGNSPLHF
TRBV7-2,TRBJ1-6,TRBD1,-,17,TGTGCCAGCAGCCCAGGGAGAGGGGGACAGCATGGCTCACCCCTCCACTTT,CASSPGRGGQHGSPLHF
TRBV4-1,TRBJ1-3,-,few,15,TGCGCCAGTACCCTCAGGTTCGGCTCTGGAAACACCATATATTTT,CASTLRFGSGNTIYF
TRBV6-1,TRBJ2-7,-,-,12,TGTGCCAGCAGTCGAGAAGGTAGGGTGCAGTACTTC,CASSREGRVQYF
TRBV7-9,TRBJ1-6,-,few,17,TGTGCCAGCAGCTTATGGTACCACCCGGAGGTGGATTCACCCCTCCACTTT,CASSLWYHPEVDSPLHF
TRBV20-1,TRBJ1-6,TRBD1,few,15,TGCAGTGCCAACCATCGGGACAGTTGGAATTCACCCCTCCACTTT,CSANHRDSWNSPLHF
TRBV10-3,TRBJ1-3,-,-,15,TGTGCCATCAGTGAGTCGGGGGGCTCTGGAAACACCATATATTTT,CAISESGGSGNTIYF
TRBV3-1,TRBJ1-1,-,-,15,TGTGCCAGCAGCCAGCCCCGCCGGCTGAACACTGAAGCTTTCTTT,CASSQPRRLNTEAFF
TRBV7-8,TRBJ2-5,-,-,19,TGTGCCAGCAGCAAAAAAAGGACGGCGCCTAGCAGACAACAAGAGACCCAGTACTTC,CASSKKRTAPSRQQETQYF
TRBV5-1,TRBJ2-5,-,once,14,TGCGCCAGCAGCTTGCGACTGACGCAAGAGACCCAGTACTTC,CASSLRLTQETQYF
TRBV4-2,TRBJ1-6,-,-,16,TGTGCCAGCAGCCAAGATGACGGGCAGGGGAGTTCACCCCTCCACTTT,CASSQDDGQGSSPLHF
TRBV25-1,TRBJ2-1,-,once,11,TGTGCCAGCAGTTCCCTTCATGAGCAGTTCTTC,CASSSLHEQFF
TRBV19,TRBJ2-7,TRBD2,-,15,TGTGCCAGTAGTATCGGAGCGGGAGCGGGGTACGAGCAGTACTTC,CASSIGAGAGYEQYF
TRBV7-2,TRBJ2-2,TRBD2,-,16,TGTGCCAGCAGCTTCGGACTAGCGGGTAACACCGGGGAGCTGTTTTTT,CASSFGLAGNTGELFF
TRBV27,TRBJ1-1,-,-,11,TGTGCCAGCAGACAGAACACTGAAGCTTTCTTT,CASRQNTEAFF
TRBV6-1,TRBJ2-3,-,-,13,TGTGCCAGCAGGGAACTAGCTACAGATACGCAGTATTTT,CASRELATDTQYF
TRBV7-9,TRBJ2-6,-,-,19,TGTGCCAGCAGCTTAGGAATCCGGGAGAGGGGCTCTGGGGCCAACGTCCTGACTTTC,CASSLGIRERGSGANVLTF
TRBV12-5,TRBJ2-3,-,-,14,TGTGCTAGTGGTCCCGGGACACCGGGAGATACGCAGTATTTT,CASGPGTPGDTQYF
TRBV11-2,TRBJ2-7,-,-,15,TGTGCCAGCAGCTTAATCTTAGGGGAGATGTACGAGCAGTACTTC,CASSLILGEMYEQYF
TRBV6-1,TRBJ2-1,-,-,15,TGTGCCAGCAGGGTAACGCATAATTCCTACAATGAGCAGTTCTTC,CASRVTHNSYNEQFF
TRBV20-1,TRBJ1-2,-,-,12,TGCAGTGCCGGGGGACGGAACTATGGCTACACCTTC,CSAGGRNYGYTF
TRBV5-1,TRBJ1-2,TRBD1,few,14,TGCGCCAGCAGCTTGACAGGGGGTAACTATGGCTACACCTTC,CASSLTGGNYGYTF
TRBV7-8,TRBJ1-1,-,few,11,TGTGCCAGCAGCTCGGACGGCGCAGCTTTCTTT,CASSSDGAAFF
TRBV5-4,TRBJ2-1,TRBD2,-,16,TGTGCCAGCAGCTCGGGACTAGCGGGGGGCTACAATGAGCAGTTCTTC,CASSSGLAGGYNEQFF
TRBV6-2/TRBV6-3,TRBJ1-2,-,few,13,TGTGCCAGCAGTTACGACAGTAACTATGGCTACACCTTC,CASSYDSNYGYTF
TRBV7-2,TRBJ1-5,-,-,15,TGTGCCAGCAGCACCTTAGGCAGGGTTGGTCAGCCCCAGCATTTT,CASSTLGRVGQPQHF
TRBV7-9,TRBJ2-7,TRBD2,few,16,TGTGCCAGCAGCTTAGCGAGGGGCGGGAGGGCTTACGAGCAGTACTTC,CASSLARGGRAYEQYF
TRBV20-1,TRBJ1-5,-,few,13,TGCAGTGCTAGGTCCGGAATCAATCAGCCCCAGCATTTT,CSARSGINQPQHF
TRBV20-1,TRBJ2-7,TRBD1,few,13,TGCAGTGCTCCCCGGACAGGGACGGGCGAGCAGTACTTC,CSAPRTGTGEQYF
TRBV6-1,TRBJ2-5,-,few,13,TGTGCCAGCAGGCGGGACTTGCAAGAGACCCAGTACTTC,CASRRDLQETQYF
TRBV4-2,TRBJ2-5,TRBD2,-,19,TGTGCCAGCAGCCAACCCGGGACTAGCGGGAGGGACCACCAAGAGACCCAGTACTTC,CASSQPGTSGRDHQETQYF
TRBV7-8,TRBJ2-1,-,few,11,TGTGCCAGCAGCCGCTTAGATGAGCAGTTCTTC,CASSRLDEQFF
TRBV28,TRBJ2-1,TRBD1,-,15,TGTGCCAGCAGTGCCCGGACTTACAGGGGGAATGAGCAGTTCTTC,CASSARTYRGNEQFF
TRBV19,TRBJ1-1,-,-,14,TGTGCCAGTAGCCGACGGACGGTGAACACTGAAGCTTTCTTT,CASSRRTVNTEAFF
TRBV6-5,TRBJ1-4,-,few,14,TGTGCCAGCAGTTACTCGACCGCTAGTGAAAAACTGTTTTTT,CASSYSTASEKLFF
TRBV6-2/TRBV6-3,TRBJ1-4,-,-,17,TGTGCCAGCAAAAGACACCGCGGTTACGGGCAAAATGAAAAACTGTTTTTT,CASKRHRGYGQNEKLFF
TRBV6-5,TRBJ2-7,TRBD2,-,18,TGTGCCAGCAGTTACTCTCCGGGACTAGCGGGAGGGGGATACGAGCAGTACTTC,CASSYSPGLAGGGYEQYF
TRBV7-3,TRBJ2-2,TRBD2,-,16,TGTGCCAGCAGCGCAGTAGCGGGGGGAGGGCCCGGGGAGCTGTTTTTT,CASSAVAGGGPGELFF
TRBV7-3,TRBJ2-1,TRBD2,-,17,TGTGCCAGCAGCTTAATAGGCCTAGCGGGAGGGCACAATGAGCAGTTCTTC,CASSLIGLAGGHNEQFF
TRBV5-1,TRBJ2-1,-,-,12,TGCGCCAGCAGCTTGTCGTACAATGAGCAGTTCTTC,CASSLSYNEQFF
TRBV5-4,TRBJ2-5,TRBD2,few,18,TGTGCCAGCAGCGCAGAACCGGGACTAGCGGGAGCGTGGGAGACCCAGTACTTC,CASSAEPGLAGAWETQYF
TRBV6-1,TRBJ1-1,-,few,14,TGTGCCAGCAGTGAAGTTCCGGCAGGCACTGAAGCTTTCTTT,CASSEVPAGTEAFF
TRBV7-8,TRBJ2-7,TRBD1,-,13,TGTGCCAGCAGCTCCACGACAGGGCGCGAGCAGTACTTC,CASSSTTGREQYF
TRBV28,TRBJ1-5,TRBD1,-,17,TGTGCCAGCAGTTTAATACCACAGGGGAATAGCAATCAGCCCCAGCATTTT,CASSLIPQGNSNQPQHF
TRBV28,TRBJ2-3,TRBD2,few,18,TGTGCCAGCACCTTCCTGGCGAGGACTAGCGGGAGGAGGGATACGCAGTATTTT,CASTFLARTSGRRDTQYF
TRBV10-3,TRBJ1-3,-,-,14,TGTGCCATCAGCGCAGGGTCCGGCAGGAACACCATATATTTT,CAISAGSGRNTIYF
TRBV6-2/TRBV6-3,TRBJ2-2,-,-,15,TGTGCCAGCAGTTGGACAGCGGCGAACACCGGGGAGCTGTTTTTT,CASSWTAANTGELFF
TRBV27,TRBJ1-1,-,-,15,TGTGCCAGCAGAGATCCGGGTCAGGGTAACACTGAAGCTTTCTTT,CASRDPGQGNTEAFF
TRBV12-3/TRBV12-4,TRBJ1-5,-,few,13,TGTGCCAGCACCCTCTATAGCAATCAGCCCCAGCATTTT,CASTLYSNQPQHF
TRBV20-1,TRBJ2-1,TRBD1,-,14,TGCAGTAAGGTCGGGGGACAGGGGCATAATGAGCAGTTCTTC,CSKVGGQGHNEQFF
TRBV6-1,TRBJ1-5,-,-,13,TGTGCCAGCAACGTAGGATACAATCAGCCCCAGCATTTT,CASNVGYNQPQHF
TRBV20-1,TRBJ1-1,-,-,13,TGCAGTGCTCCCGTTAGGGGGAACACTGAAGCTTTCTTT,CSAPVRGNTEAFF
TRBV30,TRBJ2-7,-,-,12,TGTGCCTGGAGTAGGTCGCTGGGCGAGCAGTACTTC,CAWSRSLGEQYF
TRBV20-1,TRBJ1-5,-,few,14,TGCAGTGCTAGGGGGACCCGCGAATATCAGCCCCAGCATTTT,CSARGTREYQPQHF
TRBV12-3/TRBV12-4,TRBJ2-7,-,few,15,TGTGCCAGCCAGCAGTCGGCGACTGTCCCTGGTGAGCAGTACTTC,CASQQSATVPGEQYF
TRBV28,TRBJ1-6,TRBD1,-,17,TGTGCCAGCAGTTTCATTGCACTGAACAGGGGAAATTCACCCCTCCACTTT,CASSFIALNRGNSPLHF
TRBV29-1,TRBJ2-5,-,-,12,TGCAGCGTTGTAGGGGTCCAAGAGACCCAGTACTTC,CSVVGVQETQYF
TRBV20-1,TRBJ2-2,TRBD2,-,14,TGCAGTGCAAGGAATCTAGCGGGAATCGGGGAGCTGTTTTTT,CSARNLAGIGELFF